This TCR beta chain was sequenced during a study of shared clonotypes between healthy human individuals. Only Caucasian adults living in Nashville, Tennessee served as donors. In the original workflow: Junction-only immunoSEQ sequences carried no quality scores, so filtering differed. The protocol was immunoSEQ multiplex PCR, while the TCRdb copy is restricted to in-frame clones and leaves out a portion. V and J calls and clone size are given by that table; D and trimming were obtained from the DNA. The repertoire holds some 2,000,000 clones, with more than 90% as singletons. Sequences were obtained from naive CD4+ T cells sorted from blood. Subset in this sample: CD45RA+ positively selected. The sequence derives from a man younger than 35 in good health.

The CDR3 loop reads CASRRGLGNEKLFF. The CDR3, as DNA: TGTGCCAGCAGACGGGGGCTAGGTAATGAAAAACTGTTTTTT. The chain combines TRBV25-1 with TRBJ1-4, with D possibly being TRBD1 (6 bases). V shed 6 bases and J shed 4 bases, with 12 bases lying between them. This CDR3 comprises 14 residues. The germline gives CDR1 MGHDK, CDR2 SYGVNS.